A selection of T cell receptor beta chains follows, all from one sample in a study of early T cells in non-severe SARS-CoV-2 infection. A single record per CDR3 protein comes from TCRdb applying MiXCR to the 5' RACE reads. The sample has 65,000 to 95,000 distinct CDR3 sequences, about 15% seen once. The sequenced sample was whole blood. These receptors all stem from an adult who was a healthcare worker with PCR-confirmed SARS-CoV-2 infection or an uninfected control (not recorded which). The CDR3 runs from the conserved cysteine through the conserved F or W. Some rows have no size entry. The others give once, few or many, or a class for an expanded clone.

>NA|TRBJ1-3|TRBV5-1
CASSSGSSGNTIYF
>NA|TRBJ1-2|TRBV12-3/TRBV12-4
CASSSTGMGYGYTF
>NA|TRBJ1-1|TRBV6-1
CAIRSTGKNTEAFF
>many|TRBJ1-4|TRBV29-1
CSVDPGTGEEKLFF
>NA|TRBJ1-4|TRBV7-9
CASSLGQYNEKLFF
>few|TRBJ1-5|TRBV15
CATSRELGWATGMDLKQPQHF
>NA|TRBJ1-5|TRBV30
CAWSVGEPQHF
>many|TRBJ2-5|TRBV5-6
CASSGPGSRIQETQYF
>NA|TRBJ2-7|TRBV6-2/TRBV6-3
CASSLAGALGEQYF
>NA|TRBJ2-7|TRBV6-2/TRBV6-3
CASSSGLAGLYEQYF
>few|TRBJ1-2|TRBV12-3/TRBV12-4
CASSLADYGYTF
>NA|TRBJ2-2|TRBV3-1
CASQLAANTGELFF
>NA|TRBJ1-1|TRBV18
CASSPTGSGNTEAFF
>NA|TRBJ1-2|TRBV20-1
CSARDLGDNYGYTF
>NA|TRBJ2-3|TRBV7-9
CASSFPGFGLARSEVDTQYF
>few|TRBJ2-1|TRBV20-1
CSATDYAGAYNEQFF
>NA|TRBJ2-3|TRBV28
CASTTGTDTQYF
>NA|TRBJ1-6|TRBV7-9
CASSRTGTGGSPLHF
>NA|TRBJ2-1|TRBV5-1
CASSTGGIYNEQFF
>few|TRBJ2-2|TRBV3-1
CASSQLRGTGELFF
>NA|TRBJ2-1|TRBV11-2
CASSFGAGLAGHNEQFF
>few|TRBJ2-2|TRBV25-1
CASSEYPYGTNTGELFF
>NA|TRBJ2-7|TRBV25-1
CASSEGQGLHYEQYF